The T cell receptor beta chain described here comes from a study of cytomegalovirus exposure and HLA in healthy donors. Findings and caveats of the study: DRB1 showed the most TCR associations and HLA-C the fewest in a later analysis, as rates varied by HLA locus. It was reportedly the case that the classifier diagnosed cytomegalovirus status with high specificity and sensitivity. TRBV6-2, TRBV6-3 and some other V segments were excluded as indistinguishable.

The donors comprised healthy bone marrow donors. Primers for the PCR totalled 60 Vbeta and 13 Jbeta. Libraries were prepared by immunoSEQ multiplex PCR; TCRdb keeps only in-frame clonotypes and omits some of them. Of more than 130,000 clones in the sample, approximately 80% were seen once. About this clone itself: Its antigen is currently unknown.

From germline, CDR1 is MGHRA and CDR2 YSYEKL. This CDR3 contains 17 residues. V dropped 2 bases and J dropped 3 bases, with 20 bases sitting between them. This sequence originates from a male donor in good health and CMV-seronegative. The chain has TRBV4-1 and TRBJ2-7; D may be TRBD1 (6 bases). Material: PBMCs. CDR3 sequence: CASSQFWLPGQVYEQYF. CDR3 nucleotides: TGCGCCAGCAGCCAATTTTGGTTACCGGGACAAGTCTACGAGCAGTACTTC.